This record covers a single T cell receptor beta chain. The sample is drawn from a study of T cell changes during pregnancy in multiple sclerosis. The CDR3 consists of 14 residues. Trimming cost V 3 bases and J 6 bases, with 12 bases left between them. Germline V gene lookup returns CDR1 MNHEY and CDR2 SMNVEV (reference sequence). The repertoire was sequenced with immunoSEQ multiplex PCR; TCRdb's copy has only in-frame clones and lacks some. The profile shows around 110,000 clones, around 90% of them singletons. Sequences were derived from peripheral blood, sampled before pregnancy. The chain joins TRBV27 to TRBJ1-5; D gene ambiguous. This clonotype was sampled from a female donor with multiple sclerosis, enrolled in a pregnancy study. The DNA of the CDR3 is TGTGCCAGCAGTTTGATCGGCGGTCTTCAGCCCCAGCATTTT. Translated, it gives CASSLIGGLQPQHF.